This T cell receptor (beta chain) stems from a study of T cell changes during pregnancy in multiple sclerosis. The table came from immunoSEQ multiplex PCR; TCRdb's copy has only in-frame clones and leaves some out. Here the sample spans tens of thousands of clones, 91% being singletons. CDR1 and CDR2 (germline): MNHEY, SVGAGI. The CDR3 length is 14 residues. Trimming removed 0 bases at V and 7 bases at J, with 13 bases between. The V and J genes are TRBV6-5 and TRBJ2-7, with TRBD1 as a possible D gene (6 bases). This TCR came from a female donor with multiple sclerosis, enrolled in a pregnancy study. The sequences come from peripheral blood, collected before pregnancy. The CDR3 coding sequence is TGTGCCAGCAGTTACTCGAGGGGGAAGGGGGAGCAGTACTTC. Amino acid sequence: CASSYSRGKGEQYF.